The clone carrying this T cell receptor (beta chain) showed up just once. Its antigen is undetermined. Generated by immunoSEQ multiplex PCR, the TCRdb table keeps only in-frame clones and is missing some. The sample comprises 30,000 to 45,000 clones, around 67% of which are singletons, and approximately 22% rests with the top ten. Expansion of antigen-specific CD4+ T cells with viral peptide pools was carried out by the ViraFEST assay before sequencing. It was after approximately 10 days of culture that CD4+ T cells were isolated. Previously uninfected by SARS-CoV-2, the vaccine recipients also showed negative nucleocapsid antibodies. With 10 ug/ml peptides and roughly 11 IU/ml IL-2, fewer than 2.5 million PBMC per well were cultured. CDR1 and CDR2 from the germline V gene are LNHNV and YYDKDF (reference sequence). The CDR3 consists of 16 residues. V shed 0 bases, J shed 1 base, and the junction held 5 bases outside the gene matches.

These data come from a study of vaccination effects on CD4 cells after COVID-19. Study summary: Two-dose vaccination with either BNT162b2 or mRNA-1273 was given to the participants. Study-level findings and limits: Infection- and vaccine-induced clones contracted markedly late after vaccination.

The origin of this receptor is a human donor who received a COVID-19 vaccine. This sample comprised CD4+ T cells from PBMCs cultured with SARS-CoV-2 spike peptides, obtained before COVID-19 vaccination. V and J are TRBV15 and TRBJ2-5; 7 nucleotides align to TRBD2. The CDR3 protein is CATSRDGGGGQETQYF. CDR3 DNA: TGTGCCACCAGCAGAGATGGGGGGGGTGGCCAAGAGACCCAGTACTTC.